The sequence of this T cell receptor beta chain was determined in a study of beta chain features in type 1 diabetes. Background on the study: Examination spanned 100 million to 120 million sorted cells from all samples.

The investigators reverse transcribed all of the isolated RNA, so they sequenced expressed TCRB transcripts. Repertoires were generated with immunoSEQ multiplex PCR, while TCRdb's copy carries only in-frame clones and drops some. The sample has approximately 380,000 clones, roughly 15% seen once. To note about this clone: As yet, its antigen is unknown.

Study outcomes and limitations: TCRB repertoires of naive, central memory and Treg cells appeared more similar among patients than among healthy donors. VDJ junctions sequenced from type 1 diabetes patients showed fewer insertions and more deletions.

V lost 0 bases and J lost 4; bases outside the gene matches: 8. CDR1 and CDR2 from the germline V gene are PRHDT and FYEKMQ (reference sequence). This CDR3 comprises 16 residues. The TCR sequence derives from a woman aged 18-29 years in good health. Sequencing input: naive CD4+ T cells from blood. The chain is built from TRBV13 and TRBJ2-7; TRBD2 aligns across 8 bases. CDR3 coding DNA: TGTGCCAGCAGCTTAGGCCTCCGCGGGAGGTCGTACGAGCAGTACTTC. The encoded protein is CASSLGLRGRSYEQYF.